The rows below give T cell receptor beta chains drawn from one sample of a study of T-cell reconstitution after alpha-beta-depleted transplantation in children. TCRdb redid the calling of the PCR reads with MiXCR, one entry per CDR3 protein. In the table there are 45,000 or so distinct CDR3 sequences, 52% of which are singletons. The specimen was peripheral blood, collected before TCRalphabeta/CD19-depleted stem cell transplant. The receptors were gathered from a boy under two years old with SCID, due to receive a stem cell transplant. CDR3s include the opening cysteine and the closing phenylalanine or tryptophan. A D gene is named only where the DNA matches it firmly. Size is omitted from some rows. Given values are once, few, many or a class for expanded clones.

TRBV5-1	TRBJ1-1	-	-	TGCGCCAGCCAGAGGACCCCCCAAACTGAAGCTTTCTTT	CASQRTPQTEAFF
TRBV5-1	TRBJ2-1	-	-	TGCGCCAGCAGCTTGGCCCCTACCTCGCAAGGTGAGAGGGAGCAGTTCTTC	CASSLAPTSQGEREQFF
TRBV5-6	TRBJ1-1	few	-	TGTGCCAGCAGCTTCCCGGGGGAGAACACTGAAGCTTTCTTT	CASSFPGENTEAFF
TRBV20-1	TRBJ1-5	few	-	TGCAGTGCTGGGGGGAAAGGCAATCAGCCCCAGCATTTT	CSAGGKGNQPQHF
TRBV12-3/TRBV12-4	TRBJ1-4	-	-	TGTGCCAGCAGTTTAGATGAAAAACTGTTTTTT	CASSLDEKLFF
TRBV5-1	TRBJ1-1	-	TRBD1	TGCGCCAGCAGATTGAGGACAGGGACGGTGAACACTGAAGCTTTCTTT	CASRLRTGTVNTEAFF
TRBV10-3	TRBJ2-1	few	TRBD2	TGTGCCATCAGTGGCTTAGCGGGGGGGAACAATGAGCAGTTCTTC	CAISGLAGGNNEQFF
TRBV15	TRBJ2-1	-	TRBD1	TGTGCCACCAGCAGAGATCAGACAGGGGGCAATGAGCAGTTCTTC	CATSRDQTGGNEQFF
TRBV7-8	TRBJ1-2	once	-	TGTGCCAGCAGCTTAGGTCAGGGCGAGAGAGGCTACACCTTC	CASSLGQGERGYTF
TRBV20-1	TRBJ2-5	-	-	TGCAGTGCCGGGCTCGCAGAAGAGACCCAGTACTTC	CSAGLAEETQYF
TRBV13	TRBJ2-2	many	-	TGTGCCAGCAGGCCCGGGACAAGAGGAACCGGGGAGCTGTTTTTT	CASRPGTRGTGELFF
TRBV12-3/TRBV12-4	TRBJ2-1	-	-	TGTGCCAGCAGCCTAGGGACTCCGAATGAGCAGTTCTTC	CASSLGTPNEQFF
TRBV9	TRBJ1-1	-	TRBD1	TGTGCCAGCAGCTCCACAGGGGCAAACACTGAAGCTTTCTTT	CASSSTGANTEAFF
TRBV20-1	TRBJ2-5	few	TRBD2	TGCAGTGCTAGGACTAGCGGGGGCCACCAAGAGACCCAGTACTTC	CSARTSGGHQETQYF